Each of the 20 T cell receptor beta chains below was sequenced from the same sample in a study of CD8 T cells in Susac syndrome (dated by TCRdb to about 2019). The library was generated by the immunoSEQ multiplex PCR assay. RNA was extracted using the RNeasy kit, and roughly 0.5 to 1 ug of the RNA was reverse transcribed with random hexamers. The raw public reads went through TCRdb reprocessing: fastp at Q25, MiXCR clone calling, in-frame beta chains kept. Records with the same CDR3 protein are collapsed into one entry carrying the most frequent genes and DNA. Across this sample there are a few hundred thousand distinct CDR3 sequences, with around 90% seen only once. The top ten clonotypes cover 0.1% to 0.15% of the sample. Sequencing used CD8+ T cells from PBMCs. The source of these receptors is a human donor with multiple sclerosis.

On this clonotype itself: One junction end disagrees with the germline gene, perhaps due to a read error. The CDR3 reads CASSPTGAMNTEAFF. The CDR3, as DNA: TGTGCCAGCAGCCCGACAGGGGCAATGAACACTGAAGCTTTTTTT. V is TRBV7-3 and J is TRBJ1-1; TRBD1 aligns across 8 bases. This CDR3 is 15 amino acids long. Germline CDR1 SGHTA, CDR2 FQGTGA.

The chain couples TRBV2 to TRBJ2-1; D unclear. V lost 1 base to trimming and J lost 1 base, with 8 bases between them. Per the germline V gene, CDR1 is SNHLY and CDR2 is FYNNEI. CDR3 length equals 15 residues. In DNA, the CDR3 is TGTGCCAGCAGTGAAGGGGGTCGGTCCTACAATGAGCAGTTCTTC. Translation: CASSEGGRSYNEQFF.

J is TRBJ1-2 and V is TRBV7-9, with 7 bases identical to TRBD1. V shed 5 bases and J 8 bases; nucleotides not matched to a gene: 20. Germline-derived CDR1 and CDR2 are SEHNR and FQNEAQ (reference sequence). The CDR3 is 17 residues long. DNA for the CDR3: TGTGCCAGCAGCACAGGGGCTAGGGCTTCGGGTTCCGGGGGCTACACCTTC. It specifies CASSTGARASGSGGYTF.

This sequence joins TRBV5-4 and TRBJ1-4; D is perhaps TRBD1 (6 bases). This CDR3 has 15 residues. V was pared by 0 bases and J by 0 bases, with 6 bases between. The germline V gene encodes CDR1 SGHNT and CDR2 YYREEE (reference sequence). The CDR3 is CASSLGQATNEKLFF. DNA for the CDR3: TGTGCCAGCAGCTTGGGACAGGCAACTAATGAAAAACTGTTTTTT.

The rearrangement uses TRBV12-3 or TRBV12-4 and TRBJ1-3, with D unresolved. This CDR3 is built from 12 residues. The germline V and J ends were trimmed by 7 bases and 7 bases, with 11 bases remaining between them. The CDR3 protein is CASKRGLNTIYF. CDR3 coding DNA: TGTGCCAGCAAGAGAGGCCTCAACACCATATATTTT.

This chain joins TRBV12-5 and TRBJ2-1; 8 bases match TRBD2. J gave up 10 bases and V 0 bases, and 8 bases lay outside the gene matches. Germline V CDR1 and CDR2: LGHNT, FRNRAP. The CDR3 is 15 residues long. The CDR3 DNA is TGTGCTAGTGGTTTGGTACTCGAGCGGGAGATCGAGCAGTTCTTC. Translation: CASGLVLEREIEQFF.

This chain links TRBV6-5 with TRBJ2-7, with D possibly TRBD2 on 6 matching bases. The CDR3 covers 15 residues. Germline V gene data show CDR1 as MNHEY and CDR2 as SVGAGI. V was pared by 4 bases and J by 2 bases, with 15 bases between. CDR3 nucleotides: TGTGCCAGCAGTTTCTTCGGGGGAAATACCTACGAGCAGTACTTC. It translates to CASSFFGGNTYEQYF.

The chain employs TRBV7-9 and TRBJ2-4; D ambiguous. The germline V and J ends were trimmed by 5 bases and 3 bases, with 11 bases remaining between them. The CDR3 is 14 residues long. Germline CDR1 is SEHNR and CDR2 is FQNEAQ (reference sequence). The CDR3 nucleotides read TGTGCCAGCAGCCATCCCCTAAACAAAAACATTCAGTACTTC. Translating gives CASSHPLNKNIQYF.

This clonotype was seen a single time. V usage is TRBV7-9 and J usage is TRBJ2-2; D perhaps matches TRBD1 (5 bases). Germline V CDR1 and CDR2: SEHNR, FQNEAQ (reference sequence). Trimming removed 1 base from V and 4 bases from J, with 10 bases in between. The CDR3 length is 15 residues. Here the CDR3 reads CASSLVIQGTGELFF. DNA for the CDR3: TGTGCCAGCAGCTTAGTAATTCAGGGCACCGGGGAGCTGTTTTTT.

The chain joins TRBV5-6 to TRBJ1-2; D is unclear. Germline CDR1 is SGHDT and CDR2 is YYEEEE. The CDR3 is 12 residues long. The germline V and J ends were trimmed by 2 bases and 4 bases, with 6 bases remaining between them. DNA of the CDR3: TGTGCCAGCAGCTTAGAGTTCTATGGCTACACCTTC. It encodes CASSLEFYGYTF.

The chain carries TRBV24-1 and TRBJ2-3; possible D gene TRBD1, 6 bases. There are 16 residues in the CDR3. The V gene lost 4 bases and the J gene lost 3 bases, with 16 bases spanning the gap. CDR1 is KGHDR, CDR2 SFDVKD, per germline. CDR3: CATSEPQGRGTDTQYF. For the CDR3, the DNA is TGTGCCACCAGTGAGCCACAGGGTAGGGGTACAGATACGCAGTATTTT.

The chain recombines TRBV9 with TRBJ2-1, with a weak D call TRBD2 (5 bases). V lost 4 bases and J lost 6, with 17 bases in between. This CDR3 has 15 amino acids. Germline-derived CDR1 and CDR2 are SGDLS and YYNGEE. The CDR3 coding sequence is TGTGCCAGCAGCCTCTCTAGCAAATTTGGCAATGAGCAGTTCTTC. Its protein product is CASSLSSKFGNEQFF.

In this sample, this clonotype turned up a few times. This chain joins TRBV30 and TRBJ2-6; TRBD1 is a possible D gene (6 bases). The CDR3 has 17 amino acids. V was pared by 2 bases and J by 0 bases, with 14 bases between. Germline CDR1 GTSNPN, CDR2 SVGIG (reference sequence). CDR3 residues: CAWSTPGQTSGANVLTF. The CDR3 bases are TGTGCCTGGAGTACCCCAGGACAGACCTCTGGGGCCAACGTCCTGACTTTC.

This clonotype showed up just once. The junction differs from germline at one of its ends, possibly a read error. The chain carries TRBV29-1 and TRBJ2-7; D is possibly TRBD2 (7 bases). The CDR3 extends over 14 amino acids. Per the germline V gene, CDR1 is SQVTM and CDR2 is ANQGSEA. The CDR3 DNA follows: TGCAGCGTCGAAGGGGGGGACCCGTCCTACGAGCAGTACTTC. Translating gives CSVEGGDPSYEQYF.

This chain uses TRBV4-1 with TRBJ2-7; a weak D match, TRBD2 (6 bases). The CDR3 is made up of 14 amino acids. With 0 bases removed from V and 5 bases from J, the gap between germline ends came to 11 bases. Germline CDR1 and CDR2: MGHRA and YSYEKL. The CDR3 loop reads CASSQDSWEDEQYF. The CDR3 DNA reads TGCGCCAGCAGCCAAGACTCGTGGGAGGACGAGCAGTACTTC.

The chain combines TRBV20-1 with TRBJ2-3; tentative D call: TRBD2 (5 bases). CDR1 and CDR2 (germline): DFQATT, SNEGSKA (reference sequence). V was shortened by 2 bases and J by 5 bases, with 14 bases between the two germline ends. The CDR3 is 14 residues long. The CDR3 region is CSARTRTSEDTQYF. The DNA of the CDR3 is TGCAGTGCTAGAACACGGACTTCCGAAGATACGCAGTATTTT.

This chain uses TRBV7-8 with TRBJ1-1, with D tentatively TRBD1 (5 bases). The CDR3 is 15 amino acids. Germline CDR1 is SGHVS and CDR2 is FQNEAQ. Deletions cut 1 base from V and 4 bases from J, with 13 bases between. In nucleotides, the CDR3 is TGTGCCAGCAGCTTAGGGCGGCGGGGGATCACTGAAGCTTTCTTT. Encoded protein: CASSLGRRGITEAFF.

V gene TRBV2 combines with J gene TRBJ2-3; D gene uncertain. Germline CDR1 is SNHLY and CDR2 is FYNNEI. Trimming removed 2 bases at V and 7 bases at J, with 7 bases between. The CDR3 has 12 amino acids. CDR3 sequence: CASSEIANTQYF. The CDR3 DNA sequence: TGTGCCAGCAGTGAAATAGCTAATACGCAGTATTTT. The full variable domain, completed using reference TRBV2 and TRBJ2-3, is EPEVTQTPSHQVTQMGQEVILRCVPISNHLYFYWYRQILGQKVEFLVSFYNNEISEKSEIFDDQFSVERPDGSNFTLKIRSTKLEDSAMYFCASSEIANTQYFGPGTRLTVL.

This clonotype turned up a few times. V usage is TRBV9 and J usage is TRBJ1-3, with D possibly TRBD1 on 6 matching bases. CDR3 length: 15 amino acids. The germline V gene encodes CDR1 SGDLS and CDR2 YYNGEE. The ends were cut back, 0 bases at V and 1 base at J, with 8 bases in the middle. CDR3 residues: CASSVAGQSGNTIYF. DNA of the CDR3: TGTGCCAGCAGCGTAGCCGGACAGTCTGGAAACACCATATATTTT. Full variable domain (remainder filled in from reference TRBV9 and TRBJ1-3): DSGVTQTPKHLITATGQRVTLRCSPRSGDLSVYWYQQSLDQGLQFLIQYYNGEERAKGNILERFSAQQFPDLHSELNLSSLELGDSALYFCASSVAGQSGNTIYFGEGSWLTVV.

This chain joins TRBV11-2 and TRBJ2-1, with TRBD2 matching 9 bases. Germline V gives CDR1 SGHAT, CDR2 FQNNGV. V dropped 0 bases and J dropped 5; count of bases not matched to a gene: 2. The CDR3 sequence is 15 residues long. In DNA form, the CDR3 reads TGTGCCAGCAGCTTAGAGCGGGGGGGGGACAATGAGCAGTTCTTC. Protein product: CASSLERGGDNEQFF.